This T cell receptor (beta chain) was captured in a study of CD8+CD57+ T cells in acquired aplastic anemia (dated by TCRdb to 2016 to 2019). Regarding the research as a whole: A mean of approximately 3 ug of DNA, ranging from roughly 0.2 to 27.4 ug, was extracted from sorted CD4+ and CD8+ cells. An average of approximately 9.8 million reads for CD4+ cells and under 12 million reads for CD8+ cells was obtained from healthy donor samples.

The CDR3, from cysteine to phenylalanine, totals 16 residues. The only DNA kept is the CDR3, 48 bases in frame from the first base. V is pared back by 4 bases and J by 3 bases, with 18 bases lying between the germline termini. The germline V gene encodes CDR1 ENHRY and CDR2 SYGVKD. Of note for this clonotype: Which antigen it targets is not known. No qualities accompany the bases; no much larger clone lies one base away.

Genomic DNA was used as template for profiling of TCR beta VDJ combinations and CDR3 sequences. An Illumina HiSeq 2000 was the platform used for TCR repertoire sequencing. The study's own analysis went as follows. Repertoires were assessed using TRBV/TRBJ rearrangement plots, CDR3 size and DJ length profiles, and Simpson's diversity index. The most abundant DNA sequence in the deep sequencing data was defined as the immunodominant clone. CDR3 amino acid sequences were checked for sharing between subjects and were compared against published repertoires and the VDJdb database. TCRdb passed the public sequencing reads through fastp at Q25 and MiXCR, retaining productive beta sequences. Here each entry gathers all rows of one CDR3 protein and keeps the most common genes and DNA. Clone size and V and J calls follow TCRdb, not the original study. The sample table lists around 400,000 distinct CDR3 sequences, 65% to 75% of them with a count of one. Together, the top ten hold approximately 3.8% of the sample.

Study-wide findings and limitations: Twenty-nine CD8+ CDR3 sequences were found in both patients and controls but appeared to be highly expressed in patients and within the immunodominant clones of the patients. Patients and healthy controls showed no significant difference in CD8+ Simpson's diversity (P=0.060).

In the study, sorted CD4+ and CD8+ blood T cells from patients with severe aplastic anemia and from healthy subjects underwent deep sequencing of TCR repertoires. Ficoll-Paque density gradient centrifugation was used to isolate peripheral blood mononuclear cells. Before DNA extraction, CD4+ and CD8+ T cells were sorted with FACS or magnetic beads. The chain is assembled from TRBV10-3 and TRBJ1-2, with TRBD1 perhaps the D gene, on 5 matching bases. The sequenced sample consisted of sorted CD4+, CD8+, or CD8+CD57+ T cells (not recorded which) from PBMCs. The source of this sequence is a human donor in good health, serving as a control. Here is the DNA: TGTGCCATCAGTGTCTTGGGGCAGGAAGCCGACTATGGCTACACCTTC. The encoded protein is CAISVLGQEADYGYTF.